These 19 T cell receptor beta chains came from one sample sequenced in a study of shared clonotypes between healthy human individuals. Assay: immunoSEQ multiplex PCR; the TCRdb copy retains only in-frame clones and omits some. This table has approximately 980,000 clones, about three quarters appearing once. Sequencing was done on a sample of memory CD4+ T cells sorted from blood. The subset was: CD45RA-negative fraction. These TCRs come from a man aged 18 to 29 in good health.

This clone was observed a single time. The CDR3 is CASSFRRTMGNEQFF. CDR3 coding DNA: TGTGCCAGCAGCTTTCGGAGGACGATGGGCAATGAGCAGTTCTTC. The rearrangement joins TRBV5-8 to TRBJ2-1, with a tentative D call TRBD2 (5 bases). CDR3 size: 15 residues. V was pared by 2 bases and J by 6 bases, with 15 bases between. Germline V gene lookup returns CDR1 SGHTS and CDR2 YDEGEE.

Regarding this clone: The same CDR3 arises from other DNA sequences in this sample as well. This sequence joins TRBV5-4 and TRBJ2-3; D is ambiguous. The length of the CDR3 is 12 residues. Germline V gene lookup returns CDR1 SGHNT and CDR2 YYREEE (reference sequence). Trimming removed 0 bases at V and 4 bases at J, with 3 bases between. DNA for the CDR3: TGTGCCAGCAGCTTGGACTCAGATACGCAGTATTTT. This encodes CASSLDSDTQYF.

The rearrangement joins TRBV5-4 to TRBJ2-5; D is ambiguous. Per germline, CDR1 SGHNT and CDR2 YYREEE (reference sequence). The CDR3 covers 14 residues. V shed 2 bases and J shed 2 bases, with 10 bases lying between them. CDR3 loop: CASSLQTLQETQYF. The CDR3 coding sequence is TGTGCCAGCAGCTTACAAACACTGCAAGAGACCCAGTACTTC.

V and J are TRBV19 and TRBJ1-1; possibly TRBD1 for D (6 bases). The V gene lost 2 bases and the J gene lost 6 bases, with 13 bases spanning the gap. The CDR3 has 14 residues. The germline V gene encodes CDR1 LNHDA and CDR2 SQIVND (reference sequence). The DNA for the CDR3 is TGTGCCAGTAGTATATCCGGGGGCTTGGCTGAAGCTTTCTTT. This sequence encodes CASSISGGLAEAFF.

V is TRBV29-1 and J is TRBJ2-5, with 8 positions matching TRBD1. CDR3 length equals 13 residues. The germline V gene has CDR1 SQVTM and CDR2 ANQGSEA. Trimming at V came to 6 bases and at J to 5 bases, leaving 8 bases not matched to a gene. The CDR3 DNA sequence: TGCAGCGTGACCCAGGGGGCCGGGGAGACCCAGTACTTC. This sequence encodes CSVTQGAGETQYF.

Here the CDR3 DNA reads TGTGCCAGCAGTGAATTAGGACAGGGGAGTCAGCCCCAGCATTTT. Protein: CASSELGQGSQPQHF. The chain couples TRBV2 to TRBJ1-5; 9 positions match TRBD1. V lost 2 bases and J lost 6; bases outside the gene matches: 5. There are 15 residues in the CDR3. In germline, CDR1 is SNHLY, CDR2 FYNNEI.

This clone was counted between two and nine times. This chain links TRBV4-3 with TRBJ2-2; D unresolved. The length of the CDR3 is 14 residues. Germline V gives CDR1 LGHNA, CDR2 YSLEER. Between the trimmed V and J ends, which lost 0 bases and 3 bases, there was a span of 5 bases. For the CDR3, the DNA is TGCGCCAGCAGCCAAGAACTCTACACCGGGGAGCTGTTTTTT. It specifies CASSQELYTGELFF.

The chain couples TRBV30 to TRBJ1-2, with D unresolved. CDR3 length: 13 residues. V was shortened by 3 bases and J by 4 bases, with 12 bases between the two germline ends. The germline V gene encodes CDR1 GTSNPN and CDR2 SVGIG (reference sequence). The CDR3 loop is CAWRPLNLYGYTF. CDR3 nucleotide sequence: TGTGCCTGGAGGCCCCTGAACCTCTATGGCTACACCTTC.

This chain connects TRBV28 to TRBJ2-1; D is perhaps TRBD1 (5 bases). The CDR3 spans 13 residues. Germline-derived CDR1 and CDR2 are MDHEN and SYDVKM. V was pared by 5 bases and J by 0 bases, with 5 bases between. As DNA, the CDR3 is TGTGCCAGCAGTGGGGCCTCCTACAATGAGCAGTTCTTC. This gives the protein CASSGASYNEQFF.

The chain's CDR3 is CASSSLKVGDTQYF. The CDR3 region has the DNA TGTGCCAGCAGTTCCCTCAAAGTGGGAGATACGCAGTATTTT. The chain has TRBV27 and TRBJ2-3, with D unresolved. The CDR3 contains 14 residues. Trimming removed 4 bases at V and 5 bases at J, with 13 bases between. Looked up from germline, CDR1 is MNHEY and CDR2 is SMNVEV (reference sequence).

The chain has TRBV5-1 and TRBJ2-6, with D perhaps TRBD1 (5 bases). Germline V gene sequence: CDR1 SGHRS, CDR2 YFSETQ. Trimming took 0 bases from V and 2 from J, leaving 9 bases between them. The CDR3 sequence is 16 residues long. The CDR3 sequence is CASSLDRLAGANVLTF. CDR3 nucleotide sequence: TGCGCCAGCAGCTTGGACAGGCTAGCTGGGGCCAACGTCCTGACTTTC.

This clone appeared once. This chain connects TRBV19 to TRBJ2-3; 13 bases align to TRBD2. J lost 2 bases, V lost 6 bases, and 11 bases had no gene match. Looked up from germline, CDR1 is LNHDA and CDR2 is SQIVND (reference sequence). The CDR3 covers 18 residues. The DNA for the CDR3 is TGTGCCAGTAGCCGAAGAGCCGGGACTAGCGGGGACACAGATACGCAGTATTTT. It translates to CASSRRAGTSGDTDTQYF. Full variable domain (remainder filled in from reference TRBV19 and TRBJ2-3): DGGITQSPKYLFRKEGQNVTLSCEQNLNHDAMYWYRQDPGQGLRLIYYSQIVNDFQKGDIAEGYSVSREKKESFPLTVTSAQKNPTAFYLCASSRRAGTSGDTDTQYFGPGTRLTVL.

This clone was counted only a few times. The CDR3 region is CAWSNRVVAFF. In DNA form, the CDR3 reads TGTGCCTGGAGTAACCGGGTTGTAGCTTTCTTT. This chain connects TRBV30 to TRBJ1-1; D call uncertain. CDR1 and CDR2 from the germline V gene are GTSNPN and SVGIG (reference sequence). Trimming took 2 bases from V and 10 from J, leaving 11 bases between them. The CDR3 has 11 residues.

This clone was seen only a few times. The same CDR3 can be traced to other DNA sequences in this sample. CDR3 amino acids: CASSPGQNYGYTF. CDR3 nucleotides: TGTGCCAGCTCACCAGGACAGAACTATGGCTACACCTTC. The chain recombines TRBV18 with TRBJ1-2; perhaps TRBD1 as D (6 bases). Germline lookup yields CDR1 KGHSH and CDR2 LQKENI. Trimming left V 2 bases short and J 2 bases short, with 6 bases between. The CDR3 is 13 amino acids.

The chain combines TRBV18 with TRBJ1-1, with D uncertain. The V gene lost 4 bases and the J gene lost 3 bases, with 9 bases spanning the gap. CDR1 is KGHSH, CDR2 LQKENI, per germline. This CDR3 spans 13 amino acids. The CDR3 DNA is TGTGCCAGCTCACGAAACGGGGACACTGAAGCTTTCTTT. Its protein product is CASSRNGDTEAFF.

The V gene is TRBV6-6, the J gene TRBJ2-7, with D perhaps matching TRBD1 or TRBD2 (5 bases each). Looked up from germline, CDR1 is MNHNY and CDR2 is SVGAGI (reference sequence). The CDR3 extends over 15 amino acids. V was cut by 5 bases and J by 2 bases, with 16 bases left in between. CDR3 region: CASSPSGTVAYEQYF. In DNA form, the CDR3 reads TGTGCCAGCAGTCCCTCCGGGACCGTGGCCTACGAGCAGTACTTC.

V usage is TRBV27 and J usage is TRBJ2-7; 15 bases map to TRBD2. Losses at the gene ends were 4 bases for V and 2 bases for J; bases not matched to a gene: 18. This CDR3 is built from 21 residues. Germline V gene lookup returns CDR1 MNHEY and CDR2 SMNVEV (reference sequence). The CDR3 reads CASSSLNLGTSGRPLTYEQYF. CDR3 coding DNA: TGTGCCAGCAGTTCCCTAAATCTGGGGACTAGCGGGAGGCCTTTGACCTACGAGCAGTACTTC.

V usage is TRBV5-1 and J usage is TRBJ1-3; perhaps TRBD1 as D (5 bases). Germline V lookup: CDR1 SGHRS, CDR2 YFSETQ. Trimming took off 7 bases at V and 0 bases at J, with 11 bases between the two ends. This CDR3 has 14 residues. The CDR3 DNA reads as TGCGCCAGCGCGGACGGGGGCTCTGGAAACACCATATATTTT. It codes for CASADGGSGNTIYF.

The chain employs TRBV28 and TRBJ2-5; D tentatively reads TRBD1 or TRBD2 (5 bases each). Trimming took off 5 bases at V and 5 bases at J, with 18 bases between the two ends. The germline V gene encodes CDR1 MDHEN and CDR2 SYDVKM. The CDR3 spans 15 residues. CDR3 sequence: CASSPDTTSGETQYF. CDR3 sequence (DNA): TGTGCCAGCAGTCCGGACACCACCTCGGGGGAGACCCAGTACTTC.